These T cell receptor beta chains were read from a single sample in a study of blood T cells in healthy people across ages. TCRdb passed the 5' RACE reads through MiXCR, listing each CDR3 protein once. Of about 830,000 distinct CDR3 sequences listed, about 62% are singletons. The sequenced sample consisted of blood. The source is a man aged 25 to 40 in good health. Both conserved end residues are part of each CDR3. The D gene is left open where the match is weak. Clone size is given for some rows only: seen once, a few or many times, or a class if the clone is expanded.

>TRBJ2-7|TRBD2|TRBV4-3|few
CASSQGPRTSGSYEQYF
TGCGCCAGCAGCCAAGGACCAAGGACTAGCGGTTCCTACGAGCAGTACTTC
>TRBJ1-2|.|TRBV29-1|.
CSVEERGQPPYGYTF
TGCAGCGTTGAAGAGAGGGGACAACCTCCCTATGGCTACACCTTC
>TRBJ2-5|.|TRBV7-2|few
CASSPTGAVQETQYF
TGTGCCAGCAGTCCGACGGGGGCGGTCCAAGAGACCCAGTACTTC
>TRBJ2-3|TRBD1|TRBV9|once
CASSSVDRVVGTDTQYF
TGTGCCAGCAGCTCCGTCGACAGGGTCGTGGGCACAGATACGCAGTATTTT
>TRBJ2-3|TRBD2|TRBV6-2/TRBV6-3|.
CASSPRGLAGIADTQYF
TGTGCCAGCAGTCCGCGCGGACTAGCGGGGATCGCAGATACGCAGTATTTT
>TRBJ2-5|.|TRBV24-1|.
CATSEGAGKETQYF
TGTGCCACCAGTGAAGGTGCAGGGAAAGAGACCCAGTACTTC
>TRBJ2-3|.|TRBV7-9|.
CAGGTDTQYF
TGTGCCGGGGGCACAGATACGCAGTATTTT
>TRBJ2-1|TRBD2|TRBV4-3|.
CASSQPPNPLAGAYNEQFF
TGCGCCAGCAGCCAACCACCGAACCCACTAGCGGGGGCTTACAATGAGCAGTTCTTC
>TRBJ2-5|.|TRBV9|.
CASSVLQGSLETQYF
TGTGCCAGCAGCGTTCTACAGGGAAGCTTGGAGACCCAGTACTTC
>TRBJ1-1|.|TRBV6-2/TRBV6-3|.
CASSLRPQGNTEAFF
TGTGCCAGCAGTCTCCGACCTCAGGGTAACACTGAAGCTTTCTTT